This entry concerns a single TCR beta chain. This sample was included in a study of control samples from healthy donors and cancer patients. Here immunoSEQ multiplex PCR was the method, and the copy in TCRdb shows in-frame clones only, minus some. The table shows 40,000 to 55,000 clones, with 89% occurring only once. The germline gives CDR1 LNHDA, CDR2 SQIVND (reference sequence). The CDR3 is 12 residues long. The trim removed 4 bases at V and 7 bases at J, leaving 3 bases unmatched. Sequencing was done on a sample of PBMCs. The receptor's source is a man aged 35 to 55 with colorectal cancer. The chain joins TRBV19 to TRBJ1-2; 7 bases match TRBD1. The CDR3 DNA reads as TGTGCCAGTAGTAGGGACAGCGTTGGCTACACCTTC. It specifies CASSRDSVGYTF.